This T cell receptor (beta chain) was sequenced during a study of blood T cell repertoires in COVID-19. At the level of the study: The cDNA or gDNA used as material had been derived from T cells, B-cell-depleted T cells, or PBMCs.

Generated by immunoSEQ multiplex PCR, the TCRdb table keeps only in-frame clones and is missing some. The table has around 370,000 clones, 85% to 90% seen once. Germline assignment: CDR1 LNHDA and CDR2 SQIVND (reference sequence). CDR3 length: 16 amino acids. The V end was cut by 4 bases, the J end by 3 bases, with 18 bases between. The receptor was isolated from a woman aged 50 to 60 with COVID-19, enrolled during active disease. This chain uses TRBV19 with TRBJ1-1; a weak D match, TRBD1 (5 bases). The sequenced sample was peripheral blood. In DNA, the CDR3 is TGTGCCAGTAGTAGCCCCCTGTTGGGGGAGGACACTGAAGCTTTCTTT. Translating it yields CASSSPLLGEDTEAFF.